Reported below is one T cell receptor beta chain. The data stem from a study of T cell changes during pregnancy in multiple sclerosis. CDR1 and CDR2 from the germline V gene are SGDLS and YYNGEE. The CDR3 is 16 amino acids. The V segment lost 4 bases and the J segment 4 bases; nucleotides outside the gene matches: 9. Assay: immunoSEQ multiplex PCR; the TCRdb copy retains only in-frame clones and omits some. Counted here are tens of thousands of clones, 90% to 95% occurring once; the ten biggest clones make up 5.7%. The sequence was collected from a female donor with multiple sclerosis, enrolled in a pregnancy study. The chain recombines TRBV9 with TRBJ1-2, with 11 bases identical to TRBD1. The sample consisted of CD8+ T cells from peripheral blood mononuclear cells, taken before pregnancy. CDR3 sequence reads: CASSPPGQGAIYGYTF. CDR3 nucleotides: TGTGCCAGCAGCCCTCCTGGACAGGGGGCAATCTATGGCTACACCTTC.